This record covers a single T cell receptor beta chain. The data belong to a study of blood T cells in healthy people across ages. The CDR3 length is 13 residues. CDR1 is MGHRA, CDR2 YSYEKL, per germline. V shed 2 bases and J shed 5 bases, with 10 bases lying between them. Each sample provided at least 5 micrograms of extracted total RNA. Alongside a J-beta primer mix, a sample-barcoded 5' primer served in a second PCR lasting roughly 7 to 12 cycles. TCRdb reprocessed the 5' RACE reads via MiXCR and lists one record per CDR3 protein. Here the sample spans about a million distinct CDR3 sequences, 51% being singletons.

The sequenced sample was blood. This clonotype originated in a woman in her sixties or seventies in good health. This rearrangement joins TRBV4-1 to TRBJ2-7; no definite D call. CDR3 coding DNA: TGCGCCAGCAGCCAATCCGGTAGTAACGAGCAGTACTTC. It specifies CASSQSGSNEQYF.